This record looks at one T cell receptor beta chain sequence and its context. The sample comes from a study of blood T cell repertoires in COVID-19. Participant-reported clinical history was the basis for cohort assignment. What the recovered Cohort 3 donors had was two negative PCRs, clearance, or symptom resolution. This CDR3 has 13 residues. The germline gives CDR1 MNHEY, CDR2 SMNVEV (reference sequence). Trimming removed 2 bases from V and 5 bases from J, with 10 bases in between. Clones were sequenced by immunoSEQ multiplex PCR, and TCRdb holds only the in-frame ones, with some missing. This table has about 270,000 clones, 88% appearing once.

The source of this sequence is a woman younger than 45 who had recovered from COVID-19. The chain is built from TRBV27 and TRBJ2-7; maybe TRBD1 (6 bases). The specimen sequenced was PBMCs or T cells enriched from blood (not recorded which). The CDR3 DNA is TGTGCCAGCAGTTTAAACAGGGTCAACGAGCAGTACTTC. The encoded protein is CASSLNRVNEQYF.